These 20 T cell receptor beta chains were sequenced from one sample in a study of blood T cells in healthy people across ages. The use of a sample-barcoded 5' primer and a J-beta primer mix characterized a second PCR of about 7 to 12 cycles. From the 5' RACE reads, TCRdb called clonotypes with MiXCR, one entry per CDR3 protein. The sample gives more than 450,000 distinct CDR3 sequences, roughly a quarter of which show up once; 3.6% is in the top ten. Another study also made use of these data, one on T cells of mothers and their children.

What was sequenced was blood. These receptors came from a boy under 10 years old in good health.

The CDR3 reads CASGGLAVSYNEQFF. CDR3 in DNA: TGTGCCAGCGGGGGACTAGCGGTCTCCTACAATGAGCAGTTCTTC. The rearrangement joins TRBV27 to TRBJ2-1; 11 bases align to TRBD2. This CDR3 comprises 15 residues. Germline V CDR1 and CDR2: MNHEY, SMNVEV (reference sequence). V trimming: 8 bases; J trimming: 0 bases; junction bases outside the gene matches: 3.

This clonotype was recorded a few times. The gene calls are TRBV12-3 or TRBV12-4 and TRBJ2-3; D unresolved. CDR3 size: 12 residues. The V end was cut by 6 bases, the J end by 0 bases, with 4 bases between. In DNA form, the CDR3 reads TGTGCCAGCAGGAGGAGCACAGATACGCAGTATTTT. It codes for CASRRSTDTQYF.

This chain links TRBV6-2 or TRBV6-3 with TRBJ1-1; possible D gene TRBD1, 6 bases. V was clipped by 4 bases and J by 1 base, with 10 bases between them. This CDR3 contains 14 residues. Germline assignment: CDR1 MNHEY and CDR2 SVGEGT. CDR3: CASSSGARNTEAFF. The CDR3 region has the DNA TGTGCCAGCAGTTCAGGGGCGAGGAACACTGAAGCTTTCTTT.

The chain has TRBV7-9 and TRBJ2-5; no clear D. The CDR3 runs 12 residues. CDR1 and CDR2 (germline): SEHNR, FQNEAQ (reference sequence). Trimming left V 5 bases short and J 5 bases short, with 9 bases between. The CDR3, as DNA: TGTGCCAGCAGCCATAGAATGGAGACCCAGTACTTC. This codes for CASSHRMETQYF. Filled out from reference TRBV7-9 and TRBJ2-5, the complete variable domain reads DTGVSQNPRHKITKRGQNVTFRCDPISEHNRLYWYRQTLGQGPEFLTYFQNEAQLEKSRLLSDRFSAERPKGSFSTLEIQRTEQGDSAMYLCASSHRMETQYFGPGTRLLVL.

The CDR3 region is CASSYLAGGTGELFF. The CDR3 coding sequence is TGTGCCAGCAGTTACTTAGCGGGGGGCACCGGGGAGCTGTTTTTT. The V gene is TRBV6-2 or TRBV6-3, the J gene TRBJ2-2, with 10 bases that match TRBD2. The CDR3 is 15 residues long. V dropped 1 base and J dropped 4; count of bases not matched to a gene: 0. Germline values: CDR1 MNHEY, CDR2 SVGEGT.

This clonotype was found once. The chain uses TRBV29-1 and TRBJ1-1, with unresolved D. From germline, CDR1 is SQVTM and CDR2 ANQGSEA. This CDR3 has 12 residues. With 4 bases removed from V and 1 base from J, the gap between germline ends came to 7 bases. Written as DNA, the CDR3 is TGCAGCGTTGGCGAATGGAACACTGAAGCTTTCTTT. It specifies CSVGEWNTEAFF.

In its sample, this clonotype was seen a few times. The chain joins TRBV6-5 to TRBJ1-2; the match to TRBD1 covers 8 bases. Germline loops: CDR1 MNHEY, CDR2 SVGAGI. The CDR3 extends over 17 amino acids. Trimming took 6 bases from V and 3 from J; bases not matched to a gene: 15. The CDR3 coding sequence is TGTGCCAGCAGATCCTACTCCGGGACAGGTCTTTACTATGGCTACACCTTC. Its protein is CASRSYSGTGLYYGYTF.

CDR3 residues: CASGGTAPADTQYF. CDR3 in DNA: TGTGCCAGCGGCGGGACTGCCCCGGCGGATACGCAGTATTTT. J is TRBJ2-3 and V is TRBV6-5, with D possibly being TRBD2 (6 bases). Germline loops: CDR1 MNHEY, CDR2 SVGAGI. The CDR3 is 14 amino acids. V was shortened by 8 bases and J by 6 bases, with 18 bases between the two germline ends.

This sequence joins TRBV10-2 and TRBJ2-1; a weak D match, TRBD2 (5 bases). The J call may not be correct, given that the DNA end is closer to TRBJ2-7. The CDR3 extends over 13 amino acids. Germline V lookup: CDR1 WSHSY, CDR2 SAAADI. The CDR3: CASSFRTDYEQYF. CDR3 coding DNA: TGCGCCAGCAGCTTTCGGACTGACTACGAGCAGTACTTC.

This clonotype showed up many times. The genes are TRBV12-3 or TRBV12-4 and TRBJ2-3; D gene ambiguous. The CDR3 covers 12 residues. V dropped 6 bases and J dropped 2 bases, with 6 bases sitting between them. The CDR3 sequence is CASSLDTDTQYF. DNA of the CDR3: TGTGCCAGCAGCCTCGACACAGATACGCAGTATTTT.

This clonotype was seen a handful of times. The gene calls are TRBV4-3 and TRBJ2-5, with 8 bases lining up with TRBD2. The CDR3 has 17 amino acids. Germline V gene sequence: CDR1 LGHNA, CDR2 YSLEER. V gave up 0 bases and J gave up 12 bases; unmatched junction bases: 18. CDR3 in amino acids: CASSQDKAGALLDEEYF. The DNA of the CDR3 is TGCGCCAGCAGCCAAGATAAAGCGGGAGCACTCCTGGACGAGGAGTACTTC.

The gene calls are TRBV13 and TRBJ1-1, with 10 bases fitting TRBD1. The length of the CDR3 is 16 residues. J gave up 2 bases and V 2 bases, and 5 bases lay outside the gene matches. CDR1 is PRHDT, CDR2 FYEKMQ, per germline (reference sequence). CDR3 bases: TGTGCCAGCAGCTTATTCGTGACAGGGGGCAACACTGAAGCTTTCTTT. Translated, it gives CASSLFVTGGNTEAFF.

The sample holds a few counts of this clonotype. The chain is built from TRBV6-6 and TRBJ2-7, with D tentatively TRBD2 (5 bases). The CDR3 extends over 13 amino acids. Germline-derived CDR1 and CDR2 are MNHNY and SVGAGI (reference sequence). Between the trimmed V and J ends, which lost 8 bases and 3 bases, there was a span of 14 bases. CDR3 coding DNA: TGTGCCAGCGGAAAGGAGGTCTACTACGAGCAGTACTTC. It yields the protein CASGKEVYYEQYF.

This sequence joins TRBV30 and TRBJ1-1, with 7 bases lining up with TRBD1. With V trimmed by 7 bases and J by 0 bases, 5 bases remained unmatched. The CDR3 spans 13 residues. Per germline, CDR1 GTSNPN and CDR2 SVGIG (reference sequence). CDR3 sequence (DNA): TGTGCCTATTCGACAGGGATGAACACTGAAGCTTTCTTT. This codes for CAYSTGMNTEAFF.

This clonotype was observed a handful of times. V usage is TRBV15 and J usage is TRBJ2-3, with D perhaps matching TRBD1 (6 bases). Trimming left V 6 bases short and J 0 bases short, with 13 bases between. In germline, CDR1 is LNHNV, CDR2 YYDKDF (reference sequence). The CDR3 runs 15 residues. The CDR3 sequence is CATRGAGVSTDTQYF. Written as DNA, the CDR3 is TGTGCCACCAGAGGGGCAGGGGTGAGCACAGATACGCAGTATTTT.

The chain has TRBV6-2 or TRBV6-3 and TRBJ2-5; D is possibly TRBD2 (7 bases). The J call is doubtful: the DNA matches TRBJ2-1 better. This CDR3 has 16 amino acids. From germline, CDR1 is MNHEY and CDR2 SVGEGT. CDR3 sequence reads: CASSYFGGPQSNEQFF. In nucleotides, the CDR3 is TGTGCCAGCAGTTACTTCGGGGGGCCACAGTCTAATGAGCAGTTCTTC.

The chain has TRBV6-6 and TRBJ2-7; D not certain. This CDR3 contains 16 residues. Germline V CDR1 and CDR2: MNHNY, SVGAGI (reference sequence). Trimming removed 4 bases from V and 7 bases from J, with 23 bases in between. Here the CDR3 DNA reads TGTGCCAGCAGTTCTATCCGTTTGGGCGGACCCGTGGAGCAGTACTTC. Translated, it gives CASSSIRLGGPVEQYF.

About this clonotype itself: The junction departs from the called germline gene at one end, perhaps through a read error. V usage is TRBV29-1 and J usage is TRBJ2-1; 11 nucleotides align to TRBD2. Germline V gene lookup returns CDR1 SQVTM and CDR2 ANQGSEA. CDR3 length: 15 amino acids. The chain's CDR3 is CSAPLAGEAYNERFF. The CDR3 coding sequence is TGCAGCGCCCCACTAGCGGGAGAAGCCTACAATGAGCGGTTCTTC.

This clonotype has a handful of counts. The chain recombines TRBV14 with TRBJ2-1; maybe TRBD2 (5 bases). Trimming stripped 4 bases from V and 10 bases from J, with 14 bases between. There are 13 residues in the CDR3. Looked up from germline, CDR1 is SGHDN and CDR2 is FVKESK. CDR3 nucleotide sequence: TGTGCCAGCAGCCGGACTCGAAGTCAGGAGCAGTTCTTC. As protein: CASSRTRSQEQFF.

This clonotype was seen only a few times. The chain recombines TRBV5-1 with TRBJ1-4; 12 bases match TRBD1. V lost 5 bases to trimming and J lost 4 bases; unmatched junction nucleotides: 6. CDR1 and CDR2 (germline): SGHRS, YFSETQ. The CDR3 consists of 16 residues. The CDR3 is CASREGTGGLNEKLFF. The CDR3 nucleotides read TGCGCCAGCAGGGAAGGGACAGGGGGCCTTAATGAAAAACTGTTTTTT.